This TCR beta chain was profiled in a study of glioma-infiltrating T cells. TCR alpha and beta CDR3 regions were amplified from RNA using iRepertoire nested multiplex PCR. Tissue mRNA or PBMC total RNA, roughly 100-400 ng, went into one-step reverse transcription and amplification. TCRdb recomputed calls from the multiplex PCR reads with MiXCR, one row per CDR3 protein. The sample has some 4,200 distinct CDR3 sequences; roughly 25% are singletons. The CDR3 has 15 amino acids. Germline values: CDR1 MNHEY, CDR2 SMNVEV (reference sequence). The J segment lost 4 bases and the V segment lost 4 bases, leaving 6 bases of the junction unmatched. Study-wide points: Gliomas, especially low-grade, showed above-expected tissue-blood divergence; non-neoplastic patients showed below.

This clonotype is judged medium-sized. Its antigen is still unknown. The chain links TRBV27 to TRBJ2-1; TRBD1 matches at 8 bases. The material sequenced was glioma tissue, nonneoplastic brain tissue, or PBMCs (not recorded which). This TCR was sampled from a human donor with low-grade glioma or glioblastoma, undergoing nonglioma brain surgery, or in good health (not recorded which). DNA for the CDR3: TGTGCCAGCAGTTCTGGACAGGGAGAATACAATGAGCAGTTCTTC. This translates into CASSSGQGEYNEQFF.